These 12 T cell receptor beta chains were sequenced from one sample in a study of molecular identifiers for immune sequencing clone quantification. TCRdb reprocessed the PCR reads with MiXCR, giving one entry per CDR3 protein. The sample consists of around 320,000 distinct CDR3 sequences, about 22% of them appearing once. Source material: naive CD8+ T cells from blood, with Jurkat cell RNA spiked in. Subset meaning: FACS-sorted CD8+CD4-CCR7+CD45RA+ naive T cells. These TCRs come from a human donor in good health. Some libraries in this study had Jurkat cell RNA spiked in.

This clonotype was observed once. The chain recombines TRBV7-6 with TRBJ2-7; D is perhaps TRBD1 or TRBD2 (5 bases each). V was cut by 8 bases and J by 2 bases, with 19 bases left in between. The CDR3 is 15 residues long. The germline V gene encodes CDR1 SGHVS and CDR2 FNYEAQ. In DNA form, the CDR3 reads TGTGCCAGCTGCACACCCACGGGGACCCCCTACGAGCAGTACTTC. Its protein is CASCTPTGTPYEQYF.

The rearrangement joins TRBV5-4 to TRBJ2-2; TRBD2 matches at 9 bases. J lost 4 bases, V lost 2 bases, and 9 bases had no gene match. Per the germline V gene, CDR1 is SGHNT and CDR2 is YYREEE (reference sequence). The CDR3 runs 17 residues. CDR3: CASSLPPGTSLTGELFF. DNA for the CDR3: TGTGCCAGCAGCTTACCCCCGGGGACTAGCCTCACCGGGGAGCTGTTTTTT.

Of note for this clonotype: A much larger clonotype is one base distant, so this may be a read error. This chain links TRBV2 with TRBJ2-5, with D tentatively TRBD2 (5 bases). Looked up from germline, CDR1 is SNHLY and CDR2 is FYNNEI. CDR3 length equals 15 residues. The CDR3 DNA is TGTGCCGGCAGTGAATTCGGACTTGGCCAAGAGACCCAGTACTTC. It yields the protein CAGSEFGLGQETQYF.

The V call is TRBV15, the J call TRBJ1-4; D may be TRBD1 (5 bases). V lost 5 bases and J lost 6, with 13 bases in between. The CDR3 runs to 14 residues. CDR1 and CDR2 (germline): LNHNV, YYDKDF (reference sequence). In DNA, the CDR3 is TGTGCCACCAGCCCGACAGAATTCGATGAAAAACTGTTTTTT. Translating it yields CATSPTEFDEKLFF.

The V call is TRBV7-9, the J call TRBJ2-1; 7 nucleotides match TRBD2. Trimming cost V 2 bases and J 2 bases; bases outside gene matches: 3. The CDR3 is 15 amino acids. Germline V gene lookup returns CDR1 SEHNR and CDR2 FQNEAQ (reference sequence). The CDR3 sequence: CASSLLLAAYNEQFF. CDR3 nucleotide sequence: TGTGCCAGCAGCTTACTCCTAGCGGCCTACAATGAGCAGTTCTTC. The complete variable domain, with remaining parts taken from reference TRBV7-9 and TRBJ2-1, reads DTGVSQNPRHKITKRGQNVTFRCDPISEHNRLYWYRQTLGQGPEFLTYFQNEAQLEKSRLLSDRFSAERPKGSFSTLEIQRTEQGDSAMYLCASSLLLAAYNEQFFGPGTRLTVL.

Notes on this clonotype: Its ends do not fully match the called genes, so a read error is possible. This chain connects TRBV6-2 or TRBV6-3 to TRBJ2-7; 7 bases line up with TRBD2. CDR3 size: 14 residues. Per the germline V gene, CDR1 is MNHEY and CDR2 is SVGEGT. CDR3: CASHPGTTSYERYF. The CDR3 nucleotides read TGTGCCAGCCACCCCGGGACTACCTCCTACGAGCGGTACTTC.

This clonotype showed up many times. In DNA, the CDR3 is TGTGCCAGCAGTTTACATGGCCTAGCGTTGCAAGAGACCCAGTACTTC. This codes for CASSLHGLALQETQYF. This chain connects TRBV12-3 or TRBV12-4 to TRBJ2-5; D possibly corresponds to TRBD2 (6 bases). Trimming took off 2 bases at V and 2 bases at J, with 15 bases between the two ends. This CDR3 has 16 amino acids.

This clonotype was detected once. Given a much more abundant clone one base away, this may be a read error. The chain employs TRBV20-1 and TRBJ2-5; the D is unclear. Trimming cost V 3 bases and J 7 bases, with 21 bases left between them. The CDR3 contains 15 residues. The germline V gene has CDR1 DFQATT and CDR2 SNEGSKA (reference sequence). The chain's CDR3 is CSASWAAANGWTQYF. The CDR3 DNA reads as TGCAGTGCTAGTTGGGCCGCGGCCAACGGCTGGACCCAGTACTTC.

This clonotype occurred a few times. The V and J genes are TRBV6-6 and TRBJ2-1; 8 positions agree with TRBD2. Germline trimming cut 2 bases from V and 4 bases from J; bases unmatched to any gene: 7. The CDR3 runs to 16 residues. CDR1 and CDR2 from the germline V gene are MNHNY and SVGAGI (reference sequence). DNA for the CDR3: TGTGCCAGCAGTTACCGAGCGGGAGATTTGTACAATGAGCAGTTCTTC. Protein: CASSYRAGDLYNEQFF.

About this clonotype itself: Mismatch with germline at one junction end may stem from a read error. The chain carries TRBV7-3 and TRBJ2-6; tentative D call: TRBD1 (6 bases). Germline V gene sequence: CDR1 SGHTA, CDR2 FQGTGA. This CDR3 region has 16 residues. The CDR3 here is CASSSGVRSGANVLPF. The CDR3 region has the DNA TGTGCCAGCAGTTCAGGGGTCCGCTCTGGGGCCAACGTCCTGCCTTTC.

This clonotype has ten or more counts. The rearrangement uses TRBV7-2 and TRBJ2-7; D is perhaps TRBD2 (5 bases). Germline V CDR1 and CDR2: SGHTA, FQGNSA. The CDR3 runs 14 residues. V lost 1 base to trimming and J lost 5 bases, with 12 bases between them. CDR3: CASSLVGVVDEQYF. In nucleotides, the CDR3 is TGTGCCAGCAGCTTAGTCGGGGTAGTTGACGAGCAGTACTTC.

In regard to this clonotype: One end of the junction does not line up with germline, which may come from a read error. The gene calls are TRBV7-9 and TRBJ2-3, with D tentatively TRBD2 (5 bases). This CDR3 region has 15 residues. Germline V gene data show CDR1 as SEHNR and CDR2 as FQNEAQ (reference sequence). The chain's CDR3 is CASSPTPSSTDTRYF. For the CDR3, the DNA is TGTGCCAGCAGCCCCACCCCTTCTAGCACAGATACGCGGTATTTT.